The TCR beta chain described here comes from a study of identical twins. General study findings and limits: Those out-of-frame alpha sequences shared by twins showed an excess of low generation probability. With beta out-of-frame sequences, excess sharing by twins was weaker. The analysis was cross-sectional rather than longitudinal within donors. Cord blood beta clonotypes present at high abundance carried fewer insertions; no such pattern appeared in memory repertoires.

This clonotype has only a few counts. Antigen unknown. This CDR3 contains 14 residues. Germline-derived CDR1 and CDR2 are MGHRA and YSYEKL. The germline V and J ends were trimmed by 1 base and 11 bases, with 17 bases remaining between them. TCRdb analysed the 5' RACE reads with MiXCR anew, one entry per CDR3 protein. The sample lists around 1.7 million distinct CDR3 sequences; under 35% were seen once. The origin of this receptor is a newborn girl in good health. The gene calls are TRBV4-1 and TRBJ2-5, with D perhaps TRBD1 (6 bases). Material: cord blood. CDR3 in DNA: TGCGCCAGCAGCCAAGGATTGTGGGACAATGAGCAGTACTTC. Translating gives CASSQGLWDNEQYF.